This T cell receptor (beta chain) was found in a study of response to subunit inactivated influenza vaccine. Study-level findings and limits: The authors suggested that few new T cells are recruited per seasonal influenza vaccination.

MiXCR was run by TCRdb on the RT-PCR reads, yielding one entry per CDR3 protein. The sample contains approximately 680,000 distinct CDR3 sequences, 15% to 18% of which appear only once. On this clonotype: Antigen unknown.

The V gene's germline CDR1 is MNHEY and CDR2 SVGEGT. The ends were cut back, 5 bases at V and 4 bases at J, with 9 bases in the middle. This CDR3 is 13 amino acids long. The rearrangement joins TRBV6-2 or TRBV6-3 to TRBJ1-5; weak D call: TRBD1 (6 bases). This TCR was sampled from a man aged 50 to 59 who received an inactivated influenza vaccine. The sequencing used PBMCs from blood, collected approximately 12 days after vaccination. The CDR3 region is CASSNRENQPQHF. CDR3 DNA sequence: TGTGCCAGCAGTAACAGGGAAAATCAGCCCCAGCATTTT.